The T cell receptor beta chain under discussion was sequenced for a study of CD8 T cells in Susac syndrome. Germline-derived CDR1 and CDR2 are SGHDT and YYEEEE. The CDR3 sequence is 11 residues long. Between the trimmed V and J ends, which lost 7 bases and 7 bases, there was a span of 9 bases. Random hexamers were used to reverse transcribe an amount of roughly 0.5 to 1 ug RNA. TCRdb used MiXCR to reprocess the immunoSEQ multiplex PCR reads, holding one entry per CDR3 protein. The repertoire holds about 180,000 distinct CDR3 sequences, with approximately 95% as singletons. The source is a human donor with multiple sclerosis. The chain is built from TRBV5-6 and TRBJ2-1; D is unclear. Sequenced: CD8+ T cells from PBMCs. The CDR3 sequence: CASLSGNEQFF. The DNA of the CDR3 is TGTGCCAGCTTGTCGGGTAATGAGCAGTTCTTC.